This T cell receptor beta chain comes out of a study of T cells in Graves' hyperthyroidism and ophthalmopathy. Whole-study findings and limits: Peripheral blood also featured most of the thyroid clonotypes expanded above 0.001.

The TCR beta CDR3 regions underwent amplification using RNA transcripts as the source. In the first-round RT-PCR of the TCR CDR3, the HTBI primer set was used. Using its own MiXCR run on the multiplex PCR reads, TCRdb lists one record per CDR3 protein. The data contain about 480,000 distinct CDR3 sequences, approximately 14% of them seen just once; the ten biggest clones take up 15% to 20%. A note on this clonotype: The antigen remains undetermined.

In patients aged 18 to 65, hyperthyroidism was newly diagnosed, with duration under 2 months. Deletions cut 7 bases from V and 7 bases from J, with 11 bases between. The CDR3 sequence is 12 residues long. Germline CDR1 and CDR2: MNHNS and SASEGT. The V gene is TRBV6-1, the J gene TRBJ1-3, with D unresolved. The sequenced sample was blood. This clonotype originated in a woman between 18 and 30 years old with Graves' hyperthyroidism. This CDR3 is CASTTGANTIYF. CDR3 nucleotide sequence: TGTGCCAGCACCACGGGAGCTAACACCATATATTTT.